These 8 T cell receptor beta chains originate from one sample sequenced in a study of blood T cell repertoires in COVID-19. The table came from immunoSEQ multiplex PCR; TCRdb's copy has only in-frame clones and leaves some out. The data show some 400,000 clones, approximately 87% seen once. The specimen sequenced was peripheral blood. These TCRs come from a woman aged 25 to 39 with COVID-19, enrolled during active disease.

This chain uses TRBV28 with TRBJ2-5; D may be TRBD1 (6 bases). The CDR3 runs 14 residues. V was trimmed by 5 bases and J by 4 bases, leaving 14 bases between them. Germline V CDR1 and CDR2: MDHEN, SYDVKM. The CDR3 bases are TGTGCCAGCAGTCTCACAGGGTCGGGAGAGACCCAGTACTTC. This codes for CASSLTGSGETQYF.

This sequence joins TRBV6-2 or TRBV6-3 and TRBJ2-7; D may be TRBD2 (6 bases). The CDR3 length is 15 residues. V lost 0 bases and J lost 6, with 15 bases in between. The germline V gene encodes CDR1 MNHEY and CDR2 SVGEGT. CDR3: CASSYSRGYPGEQYF. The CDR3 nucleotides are TGTGCCAGCAGTTACTCGCGGGGCTACCCGGGCGAGCAGTACTTC.

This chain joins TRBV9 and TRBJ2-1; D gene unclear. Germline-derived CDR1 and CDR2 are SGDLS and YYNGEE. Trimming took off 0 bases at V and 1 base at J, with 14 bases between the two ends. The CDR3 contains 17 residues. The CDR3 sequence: CASSVADSETSYNEQFF. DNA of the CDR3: TGTGCCAGCAGCGTAGCAGACTCCGAAACTTCCTACAATGAGCAGTTCTTC. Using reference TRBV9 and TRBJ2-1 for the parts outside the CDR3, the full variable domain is DSGVTQTPKHLITATGQRVTLRCSPRSGDLSVYWYQQSLDQGLQFLIQYYNGEERAKGNILERFSAQQFPDLHSELNLSSLELGDSALYFCASSVADSETSYNEQFFGPGTRLTVL.

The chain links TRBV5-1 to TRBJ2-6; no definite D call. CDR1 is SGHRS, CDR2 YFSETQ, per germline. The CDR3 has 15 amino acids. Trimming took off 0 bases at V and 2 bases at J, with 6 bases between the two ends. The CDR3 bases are TGCGCCAGCAGCTTGGGAGGTACTGGGGCCAACGTCCTGACTTTC. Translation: CASSLGGTGANVLTF. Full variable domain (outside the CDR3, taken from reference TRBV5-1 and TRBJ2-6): KAGVTQTPRYLIKTRGQQVTLSCSPISGHRSVSWYQQTPGQGLQFLFEYFSETQRNKGNFPGRFSGRQFSNSRSEMNVSTLELGDSALYLCASSLGGTGANVLTFGAGSRLTVL.

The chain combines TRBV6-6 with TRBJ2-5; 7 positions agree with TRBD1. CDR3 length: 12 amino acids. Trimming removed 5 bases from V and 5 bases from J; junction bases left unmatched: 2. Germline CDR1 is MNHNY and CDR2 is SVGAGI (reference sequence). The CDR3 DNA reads TGTGCCAGCAGTGTCAGGGGGGAGACCCAGTACTTC. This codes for CASSVRGETQYF.

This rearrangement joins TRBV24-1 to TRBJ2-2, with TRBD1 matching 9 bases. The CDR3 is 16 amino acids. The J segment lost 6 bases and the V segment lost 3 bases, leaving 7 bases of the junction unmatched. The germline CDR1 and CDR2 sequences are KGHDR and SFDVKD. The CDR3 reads CATSDPGTGMPGELFF. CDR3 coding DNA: TGTGCCACCAGTGATCCTGGGACAGGGATGCCCGGGGAGCTGTTTTTT.

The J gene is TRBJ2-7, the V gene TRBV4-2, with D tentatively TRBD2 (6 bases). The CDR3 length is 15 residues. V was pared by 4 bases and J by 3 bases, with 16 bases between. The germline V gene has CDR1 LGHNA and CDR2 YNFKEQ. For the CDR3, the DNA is TGTGCCAGCAGCCCCCTTACGGGGGTGAACTACGAGCAGTACTTC. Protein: CASSPLTGVNYEQYF.

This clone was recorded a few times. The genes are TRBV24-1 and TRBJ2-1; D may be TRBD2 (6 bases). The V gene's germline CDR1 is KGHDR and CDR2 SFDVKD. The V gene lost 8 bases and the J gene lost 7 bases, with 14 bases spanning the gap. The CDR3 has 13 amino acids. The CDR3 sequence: CATTTGRSNEQFF. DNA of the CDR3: TGTGCCACCACTACCGGGAGATCGAATGAGCAGTTCTTC.